The T cell receptor beta chain described here comes from a study of T cells in Graves' hyperthyroidism and ophthalmopathy. V shed 5 bases and J shed 7 bases, with 11 bases lying between them. This CDR3 is built from 12 residues. Overall study findings and caveats: Ophthalmopathy was predicted by the model a median of about 6.7 months ahead of onset.

RNA transcripts yielded amplified TCR beta CDR3 regions. The study used the HTBI primer set for a first-round RT-PCR of the TCR CDR3. Each CDR3 protein is one row after TCRdb ran MiXCR on the multiplex PCR reads. The profile shows fewer than 550,000 distinct CDR3 sequences, roughly a quarter of them singletons. Details on this clonotype: Antigen: not known.

This sequence was found in a woman in her 30s with Graves' ophthalmopathy. The specimen sequenced was blood. The rearrangement links TRBV12-3 or TRBV12-4 to TRBJ1-1; D call uncertain. This chain's CDR3 is CASSQIWVEAFF. For the CDR3, the DNA is TGTGCCAGCAGTCAAATCTGGGTTGAAGCTTTCTTT.